Listed below are T cell receptor beta chains from one sample, sequenced in a study of post-analysis software for immune sequencing data. TCRdb reanalysed the PCR reads using MiXCR and keeps one entry per CDR3 protein. The sample carries approximately 440,000 distinct CDR3 sequences, 45% recorded once. Sample: blood. The receptors derive from a girl between 10 and 17 years old with multiple sclerosis. CDR3s include the opening cysteine and the closing phenylalanine or tryptophan. Fields, in order: clone size, D gene, V gene, J gene, CDR3 DNA, CDR3 protein. The D gene is left open where the match is weak. Clone size is shown for a subset of rows, as once, few, many or a class of expanded clone.

abundance: few
d_gene: -
v_gene: TRBV20-1
j_gene: TRBJ2-1
CDR3nt: TGCAGTGCTCCCTCGGCGGGCCAAACCTACAATGAGCAGTTCTTC
CDR3aa: CSAPSAGQTYNEQFF

abundance: -
d_gene: TRBD1
v_gene: TRBV29-1
j_gene: TRBJ1-6
CDR3nt: TGCAGCGTGGGGACAGGGACAGGCTCACCCCTCCACTTT
CDR3aa: CSVGTGTGSPLHF

abundance: -
d_gene: -
v_gene: TRBV6-6
j_gene: TRBJ2-1
CDR3nt: TGTGCCAGCACTAGAGAAGTCCACAATGAGCAGTTCTTC
CDR3aa: CASTREVHNEQFF

abundance: -
d_gene: TRBD1
v_gene: TRBV6-6
j_gene: TRBJ1-1
CDR3nt: TGTGCCAGCAGTTCCCCGGAGGGGGCGGGCACTGAAGCTTTCTTT
CDR3aa: CASSSPEGAGTEAFF

abundance: many
d_gene: -
v_gene: TRBV3-1
j_gene: TRBJ2-7
CDR3nt: TGTGCCAGCAGCCGAGACTTTGGGCGGGAGCAGTACTTC
CDR3aa: CASSRDFGREQYF

abundance: -
d_gene: -
v_gene: TRBV5-1
j_gene: TRBJ1-1
CDR3nt: TGCGCCAGCAGTCGGGTAGGCATCCTACCTGTGGAGAACACTGAAGCTTTCTTT
CDR3aa: CASSRVGILPVENTEAFF

abundance: -
d_gene: -
v_gene: TRBV7-8
j_gene: TRBJ2-3
CDR3nt: TGTGCCAGCAGCTTGGTTTTGTCTAGCACAGATACGCAGTATTTT
CDR3aa: CASSLVLSSTDTQYF

abundance: -
d_gene: TRBD2
v_gene: TRBV14
j_gene: TRBJ2-1
CDR3nt: TGTGCCAGCAGCCCTCCCGCCCGGACTAGCGGGAGGAGTTACAATGAGCAGTTCTTC
CDR3aa: CASSPPARTSGRSYNEQFF

abundance: -
d_gene: TRBD1
v_gene: TRBV20-1
j_gene: TRBJ2-5
CDR3nt: TGCAGTGCTGGTCGACAGGGACAAGAGACCCAGTACTTC
CDR3aa: CSAGRQGQETQYF

abundance: -
d_gene: TRBD1
v_gene: TRBV7-2
j_gene: TRBJ2-1
CDR3nt: TGTGCCAGCAGTTCGGGACAGGGGGCTAAGGGTGAGCAGTTCTTC
CDR3aa: CASSSGQGAKGEQFF

abundance: few
d_gene: TRBD2
v_gene: TRBV20-1
j_gene: TRBJ2-5
CDR3nt: TGCAGTGCTGGCTGGACTAGCGGGAAAGAGACCCAGTACTTC
CDR3aa: CSAGWTSGKETQYF

abundance: -
d_gene: -
v_gene: TRBV28
j_gene: TRBJ1-2
CDR3nt: TGTGCCAGCAGTTCCCGCAGGGCGGATGGCTACACCTTC
CDR3aa: CASSSRRADGYTF

abundance: -
d_gene: -
v_gene: TRBV12-3/TRBV12-4
j_gene: TRBJ2-1
CDR3nt: TGTGCCAGCAGGTCACGGTTTCCGGAGGAGCTATTCCATGAGCAGTTCTTC
CDR3aa: CASRSRFPEELFHEQFF

abundance: few
d_gene: -
v_gene: TRBV7-3
j_gene: TRBJ2-3
CDR3nt: TGTGCCAGCAGCATTAGTCCTAGCACAGATACGCAGTATTTT
CDR3aa: CASSISPSTDTQYF

abundance: -
d_gene: TRBD2
v_gene: TRBV12-3/TRBV12-4
j_gene: TRBJ2-7
CDR3nt: TGTGCCAGCAGTTTCCGGGCTAGCGGGAGGGCCGGGTCCTACGAGCAGTACTTC
CDR3aa: CASSFRASGRAGSYEQYF

abundance: few
d_gene: TRBD2
v_gene: TRBV27
j_gene: TRBJ2-7
CDR3nt: TGTGCCAGCAGACGCGGGAGTAGCTACGAGCAGTACTTC
CDR3aa: CASRRGSSYEQYF

abundance: -
d_gene: TRBD1
v_gene: TRBV25-1
j_gene: TRBJ2-5
CDR3nt: TGTGCCAGCAGTGAATGGAGGACAGGGTTTTCAGAGACCCAGTACTTC
CDR3aa: CASSEWRTGFSETQYF

abundance: few
d_gene: TRBD2
v_gene: TRBV28
j_gene: TRBJ2-3
CDR3nt: TGTGCCAGCAGTTTCGATCCGACTAGCGGGAGGGCCGTGGATACGCAGTATTTT
CDR3aa: CASSFDPTSGRAVDTQYF

abundance: -
d_gene: -
v_gene: TRBV7-3
j_gene: TRBJ1-2
CDR3nt: TGTGCCAGCAGCCCCTTAGGAGGGTCTGGCTACACCTTC
CDR3aa: CASSPLGGSGYTF

abundance: -
d_gene: TRBD1
v_gene: TRBV6-6
j_gene: TRBJ2-7
CDR3nt: TGTGCCAGTTCGGGACAGGCAGTCTCCGAGCAGTACTTC
CDR3aa: CASSGQAVSEQYF

abundance: -
d_gene: -
v_gene: TRBV4-2
j_gene: TRBJ2-1
CDR3nt: TGTGCCAGCAGCCAAGATTCGGAGGGTGAGCAGTTCTTC
CDR3aa: CASSQDSEGEQFF

abundance: many
d_gene: TRBD1
v_gene: TRBV5-5
j_gene: TRBJ2-1
CDR3nt: TGTGCCAGCAGCTTCGGACAGGGGAGTTATGAGCAGTTCTTC
CDR3aa: CASSFGQGSYEQFF

abundance: few
d_gene: -
v_gene: TRBV5-1
j_gene: TRBJ2-5
CDR3nt: TGCGCCAGCAGCTTGGACAGGACCGAAGAGACCCAGTACTTC
CDR3aa: CASSLDRTEETQYF

abundance: many
d_gene: -
v_gene: TRBV20-1
j_gene: TRBJ2-7
CDR3nt: TGCAGTGCTGAAAACCGGGTCCTCTACGAGCAGTACTTC
CDR3aa: CSAENRVLYEQYF

abundance: -
d_gene: TRBD2
v_gene: TRBV20-1
j_gene: TRBJ2-3
CDR3nt: TGCAGTGCTAGACCGCCAGCGGGGGGAACCACAGATGCGCAGTATTTT
CDR3aa: CSARPPAGGTTDAQYF

abundance: -
d_gene: TRBD2
v_gene: TRBV10-3
j_gene: TRBJ2-3
CDR3nt: TGTGCCATCCTAGCGGGGGGCACAGATACGCAGTATTTT
CDR3aa: CAILAGGTDTQYF

abundance: -
d_gene: TRBD1
v_gene: TRBV20-1
j_gene: TRBJ1-4
CDR3nt: TGCAGTGCTAGAAACGCCGGGACAGTAGCTGAAAAACTGTTTTTT
CDR3aa: CSARNAGTVAEKLFF

abundance: -
d_gene: -
v_gene: TRBV20-1
j_gene: TRBJ2-1
CDR3nt: TGCAGTGGAGGGAGAGGGAGCTCCTACAATGAGCAGTTCTTC
CDR3aa: CSGGRGSSYNEQFF

abundance: -
d_gene: -
v_gene: TRBV5-1
j_gene: TRBJ2-7
CDR3nt: TGCGCCAGCAGCCCTAACGTGCGAGGGGAGCAGTACTTC
CDR3aa: CASSPNVRGEQYF

abundance: few
d_gene: -
v_gene: TRBV7-2
j_gene: TRBJ2-3
CDR3nt: TGTGCCAGCAGCCCCAGGAGCGATACGCAGTATTTT
CDR3aa: CASSPRSDTQYF

abundance: few
d_gene: TRBD1
v_gene: TRBV9
j_gene: TRBJ1-2
CDR3nt: TGTGCCAGCAGCCCCCAGACAGGGGGCGCAGGTGGCTACACCTTC
CDR3aa: CASSPQTGGAGGYTF

abundance: -
d_gene: -
v_gene: TRBV20-1
j_gene: TRBJ2-7
CDR3nt: TGCAGTGCTAGAGGTCATCCCGGCAGGTACTCCTACGAGCAGTACTTC
CDR3aa: CSARGHPGRYSYEQYF

abundance: few
d_gene: -
v_gene: TRBV20-1
j_gene: TRBJ2-7
CDR3nt: TGCAGTACTACAGGGGGGGTCCTATACGAGCAGTACTTC
CDR3aa: CSTTGGVLYEQYF

abundance: few
d_gene: -
v_gene: TRBV20-1
j_gene: TRBJ1-2
CDR3nt: TGCAGTGCTAGCATCCCCAACTATGGCTACACCTTC
CDR3aa: CSASIPNYGYTF

abundance: -
d_gene: TRBD1
v_gene: TRBV12-3/TRBV12-4
j_gene: TRBJ1-6
CDR3nt: TGTGCCAGCAGTGGGCCCGGGACAGGGGATAATTCACCCCTCCACTTT
CDR3aa: CASSGPGTGDNSPLHF

abundance: -
d_gene: TRBD1
v_gene: TRBV7-9
j_gene: TRBJ2-7
CDR3nt: TGTGCCAGCAGCTCACAGCCACAGGGGCCAACCTACGAGCAGTACTTC
CDR3aa: CASSSQPQGPTYEQYF

abundance: few
d_gene: TRBD2
v_gene: TRBV5-1
j_gene: TRBJ2-7
CDR3nt: TGCGCCAGCAGCTACCTCCTGCCGGGGACTAGCGGGCCGAATGGGGAGCAGTACTTC
CDR3aa: CASSYLLPGTSGPNGEQYF

abundance: -
d_gene: TRBD1
v_gene: TRBV5-1
j_gene: TRBJ1-1
CDR3nt: TGCGCCAGCAGCCCTGGACAGGGATCGATGAACACTGAAGCTTTCTTT
CDR3aa: CASSPGQGSMNTEAFF